The T cell receptor (beta chain) described here comes from a study of blood T cell repertoires in COVID-19. As for the study in general: Samples representing acute and convalescent COVID-19 were sourced from the United States, Italy and Spain. The cDNA or gDNA used as material had been derived from T cells, B-cell-depleted T cells, or PBMCs.

In the original processing: Estimates of nucleated cell counts were drawn from the amplification of reference gene primers. Sequencing was performed with immunoSEQ multiplex PCR; in TCRdb, only in-frame clones are kept and a portion is missing. Clone size and the V and J calls come from that table; the DNA yielded D and trimming. The sample has around 1,900 clones, 69% seen once. The CDR3 spans 15 residues. V lost 5 bases, J lost 4 bases, and 17 bases lay in between. The germline V gene has CDR1 SEHNR and CDR2 FQNEAQ (reference sequence). The TCR was taken from a man in his 70s with active COVID-19. This chain links TRBV7-9 with TRBJ1-1; a weak D match, TRBD1 (6 bases). The material sequenced was peripheral blood. The CDR3 sequence is CASSPWGGAGTEAFF. Here the CDR3 DNA reads TGTGCCAGCAGCCCATGGGGGGGGGCCGGCACTGAAGCTTTCTTT. The full variable domain, in which reference TRBV7-9 and TRBJ1-1 provide the parts outside the CDR3, is DTGVSQNPRHKITKRGQNVTFRCDPISEHNRLYWYRQTLGQGPEFLTYFQNEAQLEKSRLLSDRFSAERPKGSFSTLEIQRTEQGDSAMYLCASSPWGGAGTEAFFGQGTRLTVV.